This T cell receptor beta chain was identified in a study of breast tumors, draining lymph nodes, adjacent tissues. Axillary draining lymph nodes of breast cancer patients supplied the node samples. Each CDR3 protein gets one entry after TCRdb re-called the multiplex PCR reads with MiXCR. The sample gives 200,000 to 250,000 distinct CDR3 sequences, about 34% of which show up once; about 3.3% is in the top ten. Sample: axillary lymph node tissue. The receptor's source is a female donor with breast cancer. Some clones in this sample may be carry-over from other donors' samples.

The CDR3: CASLGGTGEEKLFF. CDR3 nucleotides: TGTGCCAGCTTGGGAGGGACAGGGGAAGAAAAACTGTTTTTT. The chain links TRBV25-1 to TRBJ1-4; 10 nucleotides agree with TRBD1. V was pared by 8 bases and J by 8 bases, with 8 bases of the junction left unmatched. The CDR3 consists of 14 residues. In germline, CDR1 is MGHDK, CDR2 SYGVNS.